This TCR beta chain was captured in a study of cytotoxic CD8 clonotypes in ibrutinib-treated CLL. Background on the study: Within the patient group, ten to twelve were relapsed/refractory and fewer than 16 treatment-naive, and roughly 18 were IGHV unmutated.

The planned depth of sequencing spanned 1 in 200,000 to 1 in 1 million T cells. Clones were read by immunoSEQ multiplex PCR, and TCRdb kept only the in-frame ones, dropping some. The sample includes around 250,000 clones, 70% seen only once; the top ten take 15%. Study-wide findings and caveats: Under treatment, the uncommon public clonotypes either contracted or remained stable. Clonality rose at ibrutinib response, held steady in sustained remission, and fell toward baseline at progression.

This CDR3 comprises 12 residues. CDR1 is SQVTM and CDR2 is ANQGSEA in the germline V gene. With 4 bases removed from V and 3 bases from J, the gap between germline ends came to 10 bases. As concerns this clone: Its antigen is undetermined.

The sequence was collected from a human donor with chronic lymphocytic leukemia. This specimen was PBMCs, taken after 24 months of ibrutinib treatment. This chain connects TRBV29-1 to TRBJ2-7; D unclear. This CDR3 is CSVVDHHYEQYF. The CDR3 DNA reads as TGCAGCGTTGTGGACCACCACTACGAGCAGTACTTC.